These 5 T cell receptor beta chains were all obtained from the same sample, sequenced in a study of blood T cell repertoires in COVID-19. Clones were sequenced by immunoSEQ multiplex PCR, and TCRdb holds only the in-frame ones, with some missing. Here the sample spans 250,000 to 300,000 clones, approximately 91% being singletons. Sequenced sample: PBMCs or T cells enriched from blood (not recorded which). The receptors come from a human donor in a cohort exposed to, infected with or recovered from COVID-19 (not recorded which). The donor label of this sample is uncertain.

V and J are TRBV25-1 and TRBJ1-3; 9 positions match TRBD1. Germline V gene lookup returns CDR1 MGHDK and CDR2 SYGVNS. The junction had 2 bases not matched to a gene; V was cut back by 8 bases and J by 3 bases. The CDR3 covers 13 residues. This CDR3 is CASGGQGGNTIYF. Written as DNA, the CDR3 is TGTGCCAGCGGGGGACAGGGTGGAAACACCATATATTTT.

This chain links TRBV6-5 with TRBJ2-5; tentative D call: TRBD1 (6 bases). V was shortened by 8 bases and J by 2 bases, with 18 bases between the two germline ends. This CDR3 spans 15 amino acids. Germline lookup yields CDR1 MNHEY and CDR2 SVGAGI. The CDR3 here is CASGQNHDGQETQYF. The DNA of the CDR3 is TGTGCCAGCGGACAGAATCATGACGGGCAAGAGACCCAGTACTTC.

The V and J genes are TRBV11-1 and TRBJ1-2, with TRBD1 as a possible D gene (5 bases). Trimming left V 2 bases short and J 8 bases short, with 18 bases between. Germline lookup yields CDR1 SGHAT and CDR2 FQDESV (reference sequence). CDR3 length: 15 residues. The CDR3 spells CASSLNSGDSGGYTF. CDR3 bases: TGTGCCAGCAGCTTAAACTCGGGGGATTCGGGAGGCTACACCTTC.

The chain links TRBV18 to TRBJ1-2; D is uncertain. Looked up from germline, CDR1 is KGHSH and CDR2 is LQKENI. Trimming pared 5 bases from V and 5 bases from J, leaving 6 bases between. This CDR3 spans 11 amino acids. This CDR3 reads CASSYGYGYTF. CDR3 in DNA: TGTGCCAGCTCATACGGGTATGGCTACACCTTC.

This sequence joins TRBV24-1 and TRBJ2-3; weak D call: TRBD1 (6 bases). The CDR3 loop spans 15 amino acids. V shed 4 bases and J shed 1 base, with 11 bases lying between them. Germline loops: CDR1 KGHDR, CDR2 SFDVKD. CDR3 nucleotide sequence: TGTGCCACCAGTGACACCCGGACAGGCACAGATACGCAGTATTTT. Protein sequence: CATSDTRTGTDTQYF.